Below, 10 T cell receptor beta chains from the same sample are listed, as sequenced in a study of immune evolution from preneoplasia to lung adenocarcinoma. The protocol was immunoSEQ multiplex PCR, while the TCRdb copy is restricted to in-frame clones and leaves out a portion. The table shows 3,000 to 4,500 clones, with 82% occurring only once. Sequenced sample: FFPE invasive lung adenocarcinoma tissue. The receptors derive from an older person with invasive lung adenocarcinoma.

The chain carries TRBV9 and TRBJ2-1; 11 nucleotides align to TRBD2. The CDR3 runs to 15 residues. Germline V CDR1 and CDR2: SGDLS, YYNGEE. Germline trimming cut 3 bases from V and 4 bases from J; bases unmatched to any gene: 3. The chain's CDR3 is CASSATSGAYNEQFF. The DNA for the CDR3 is TGTGCCAGCAGCGCGACTAGCGGGGCATACAATGAGCAGTTCTTC.

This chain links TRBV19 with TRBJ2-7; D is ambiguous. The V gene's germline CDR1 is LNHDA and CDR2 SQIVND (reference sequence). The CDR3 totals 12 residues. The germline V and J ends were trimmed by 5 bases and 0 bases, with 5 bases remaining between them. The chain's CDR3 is CASSVSSYEQYF. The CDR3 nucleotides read TGTGCCAGTAGTGTCAGCTCCTACGAGCAGTACTTC.

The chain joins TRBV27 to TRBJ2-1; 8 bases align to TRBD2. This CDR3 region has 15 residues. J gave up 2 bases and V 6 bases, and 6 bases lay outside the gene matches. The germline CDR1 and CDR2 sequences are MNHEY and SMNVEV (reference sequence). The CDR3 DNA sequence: TGTGCCAGCAGGCGACTAGCGCGTACCTACAATGAGCAGTTCTTC. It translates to CASRRLARTYNEQFF.

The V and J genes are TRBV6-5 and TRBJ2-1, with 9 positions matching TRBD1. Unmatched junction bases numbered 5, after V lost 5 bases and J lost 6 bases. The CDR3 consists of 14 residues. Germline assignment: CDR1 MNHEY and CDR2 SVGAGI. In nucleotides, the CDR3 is TGTGCCAGCAGTAGGGACAGGGTGGTCAATGAGCAGTTCTTC. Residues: CASSRDRVVNEQFF.

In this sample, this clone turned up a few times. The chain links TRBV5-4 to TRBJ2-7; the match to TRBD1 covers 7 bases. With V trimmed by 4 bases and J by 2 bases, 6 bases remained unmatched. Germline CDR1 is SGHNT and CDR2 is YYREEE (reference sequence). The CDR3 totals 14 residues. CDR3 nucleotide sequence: TGTGCCAGCAGCCCGGACAGGTCTACCTACGAGCAGTACTTC. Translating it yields CASSPDRSTYEQYF.

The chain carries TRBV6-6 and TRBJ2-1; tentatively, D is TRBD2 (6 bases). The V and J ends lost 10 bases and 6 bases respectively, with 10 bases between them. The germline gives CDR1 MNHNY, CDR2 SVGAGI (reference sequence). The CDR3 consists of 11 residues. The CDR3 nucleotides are TGTGCCACTGGGGGGTTCAATGAGCAGTTCTTC. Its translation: CATGGFNEQFF.

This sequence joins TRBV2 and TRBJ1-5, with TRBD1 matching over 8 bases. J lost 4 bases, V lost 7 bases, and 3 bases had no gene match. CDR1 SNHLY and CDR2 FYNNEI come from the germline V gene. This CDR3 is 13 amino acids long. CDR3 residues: CASKGQANQPQHF. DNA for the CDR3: TGTGCCAGCAAGGGACAGGCTAATCAGCCCCAGCATTTT.

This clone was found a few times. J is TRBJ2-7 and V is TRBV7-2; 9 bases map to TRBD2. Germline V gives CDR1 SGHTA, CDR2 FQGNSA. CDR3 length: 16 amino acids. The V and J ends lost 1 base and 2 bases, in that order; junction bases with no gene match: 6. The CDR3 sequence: CASSLDSSGKTYEQYF. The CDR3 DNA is TGTGCCAGCAGCTTAGACTCTAGCGGGAAGACCTACGAGCAGTACTTC.

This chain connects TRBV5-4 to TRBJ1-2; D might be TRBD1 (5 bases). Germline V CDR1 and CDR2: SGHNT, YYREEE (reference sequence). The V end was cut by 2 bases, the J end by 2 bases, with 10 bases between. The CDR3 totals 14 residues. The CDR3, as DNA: TGTGCCAGCAGCTTCGGGGGAAGAAACTATGGCTACACCTTC. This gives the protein CASSFGGRNYGYTF.

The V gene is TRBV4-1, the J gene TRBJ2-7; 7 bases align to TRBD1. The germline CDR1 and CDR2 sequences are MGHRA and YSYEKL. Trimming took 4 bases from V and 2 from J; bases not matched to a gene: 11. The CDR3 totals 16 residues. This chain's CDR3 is CASSLGPDRATYEQYF. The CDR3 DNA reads TGCGCCAGCAGCCTAGGTCCTGACAGGGCCACCTACGAGCAGTACTTC.